The 20 T cell receptor beta chains in this list originate from one sample, sequenced in a study of control samples from healthy donors and cancer patients. Sequencing used immunoSEQ multiplex PCR; TCRdb keeps in-frame clones, though not all of them. The table lists 85,000 to 90,000 clones, roughly 89% of them singletons. Sequencing input: PBMCs. All receptors come from a woman aged 45 to 65 with colorectal cancer.

The chain couples TRBV28 to TRBJ2-2; 7 nucleotides align to TRBD1. With 5 bases clipped from V and 6 bases from J, the junction kept 6 bases outside the gene matches. The germline CDR1 and CDR2 sequences are MDHEN and SYDVKM. The CDR3 is 14 amino acids. The CDR3 loop is CASSPTGYAGELFF. As DNA, the CDR3 is TGTGCCAGCAGTCCGACAGGGTATGCCGGGGAGCTGTTTTTT.

The rearrangement uses TRBV10-3 and TRBJ2-3; D uncertain. V was cut by 2 bases and J by 0 bases, with 9 bases left in between. The CDR3 contains 15 residues. The germline V gene has CDR1 ENHRY and CDR2 SYGVKD. CDR3 nucleotide sequence: TGTGCCATCAGTGAGCGCAGCACTAGCACAGATACGCAGTATTTT. This translates into CAISERSTSTDTQYF.

The chain recombines TRBV7-3 with TRBJ1-5, with D uncertain. Trimming cost V 2 bases and J 0 bases, with 20 bases left between them. Germline-derived CDR1 and CDR2 are SGHTA and FQGTGA. CDR3 length: 19 amino acids. CDR3 residues: CASSLSVNRRKISNQPQHF. CDR3 bases: TGTGCCAGCAGCTTATCGGTAAACAGAAGAAAAATTAGCAATCAGCCCCAGCATTTT.

This clone has a single count. The chain uses TRBV5-1 and TRBJ1-3; D is perhaps TRBD1 (5 bases). Germline lookup yields CDR1 SGHRS and CDR2 YFSETQ. The length of the CDR3 is 14 residues. V was pared by 5 bases and J by 4 bases, with 13 bases between. CDR3 DNA: TGCGCCAGCAGGTCGGTAGGGGACGGAAACACCATATATTTT. This translates into CASRSVGDGNTIYF.

In its sample, this clone was seen once. The chain carries TRBV4-1 and TRBJ1-1, with D unresolved. V was pared by 0 bases and J by 1 base, with 9 bases between. Germline loops: CDR1 MGHRA, CDR2 YSYEKL. This CDR3 is 15 amino acids long. For the CDR3, the DNA is TGCGCCAGCAGCCAAGAGGTGGCCAGGAACACTGAAGCTTTCTTT. Its protein product is CASSQEVARNTEAFF.

V and J are TRBV7-9 and TRBJ2-5; 9 bases align to TRBD1. The J segment lost 4 bases and the V segment lost 3 bases, leaving 3 bases of the junction unmatched. Germline values: CDR1 SEHNR, CDR2 FQNEAQ (reference sequence). The CDR3 consists of 14 residues. CDR3 nucleotide sequence: TGTGCCAGCAGCTTGGGGACAGGGCGAGAGACCCAGTACTTC. Translating gives CASSLGTGRETQYF.

As concerns this clone: The sample carries other DNA sequences with the same CDR3. V is TRBV5-1 and J is TRBJ1-1; D call uncertain. Germline assignment: CDR1 SGHRS and CDR2 YFSETQ. The CDR3 is 13 residues long. The ends were cut back, 2 bases at V and 5 bases at J, with 10 bases in the middle. CDR3 DNA sequence: TGCGCCAGCAGCTTACAAGGAGGGACTGAAGCTTTCTTT. Its translation is CASSLQGGTEAFF.

This clone was detected only a few times. The chain uses TRBV28 and TRBJ1-5; D remains unclear. Germline V lookup: CDR1 MDHEN, CDR2 SYDVKM. The CDR3 spans 12 residues. The ends were cut back, 6 bases at V and 1 base at J, with 4 bases in the middle. The CDR3 reads CASRSSNQPQHF. CDR3 nucleotides: TGTGCCAGCAGGTCGAGCAATCAGCCCCAGCATTTT. Looking up the rest from reference TRBV28 and TRBJ1-5 gives the full variable domain: DVKVTQSSRYLVKRTGEKVFLECVQDMDHENMFWYRQDPGLGLRLIYFSYDVKMKEKGDIPEGYSVSREKKERFSLILESASTNQTSMYLCASRSSNQPQHFGDGTRLSIL.

The genes are TRBV5-6 and TRBJ2-1; the D is unclear. The CDR3 is made up of 13 amino acids. The ends were cut back, 4 bases at V and 4 bases at J, with 9 bases in the middle. Germline CDR1 reads SGHDT; CDR2 reads YYEEEE. CDR3 sequence (DNA): TGTGCCAGCAGCCCGACCGATTACAATGAGCAGTTCTTC. Encoded protein: CASSPTDYNEQFF.

The V call is TRBV5-1, the J call TRBJ1-1; D call uncertain. The CDR3 has 14 amino acids. V was shortened by 0 bases and J by 1 base, with 7 bases between the two germline ends. Germline CDR1 is SGHRS and CDR2 is YFSETQ. In DNA form, the CDR3 reads TGCGCCAGCAGCTTGGTGGCTGGGAACACTGAAGCTTTCTTT. Protein: CASSLVAGNTEAFF.

Concerning this clone itself: Additional DNA sequences in this sample encode the identical CDR3. This chain connects TRBV6-5 to TRBJ2-5; weak D call: TRBD2 (6 bases). The CDR3 spans 15 residues. The germline V gene has CDR1 MNHEY and CDR2 SVGAGI. V shed 0 bases and J shed 2 bases, with 10 bases lying between them. The DNA for the CDR3 is TGTGCCAGCAGTTACTCGCGGGGATATCAAGAGACCCAGTACTTC. The encoded protein is CASSYSRGYQETQYF.

J is TRBJ1-6 and V is TRBV4-1; D is unclear. V was pared by 4 bases and J by 10 bases, with 17 bases between. This CDR3 contains 15 residues. Germline CDR1 is MGHRA and CDR2 is YSYEKL. The CDR3, as DNA: TGCGCCAGCAGCCCGCCCTTGGGAAAGGGATCACCCCTCCACTTT. Encoded protein: CASSPPLGKGSPLHF.

This clone was seen only once. The chain has TRBV13 and TRBJ1-1; possibly TRBD1 for D (5 bases). Looked up from germline, CDR1 is PRHDT and CDR2 is FYEKMQ (reference sequence). Trimming removed 3 bases from V and 5 bases from J, with 13 bases in between. The CDR3 sequence is 14 residues long. The CDR3 region has the DNA TGTGCCAGCAGCTTTGGGGGAACGAGTACTGAAGCTTTCTTT. Amino acids: CASSFGGTSTEAFF.

In its sample, this clone ranks as large. This CDR3 is also generated by other DNA sequences in the sample. The CDR3 loop reads CASSRDSQGTGANVLTF. The CDR3 nucleotides are TGCGCCAGCAGCCGAGACTCTCAGGGCACCGGGGCCAACGTCCTGACTTTC. The chain links TRBV4-3 to TRBJ2-6; possibly TRBD1 for D (5 bases). This CDR3 contains 17 residues. In germline, CDR1 is LGHNA, CDR2 YSLEER. V was pared by 4 bases and J by 4 bases, with 17 bases between.

This clone has a handful of counts. The genes are TRBV6-2 or TRBV6-3 and TRBJ1-3; D is perhaps TRBD1 (5 bases). CDR1 and CDR2 (germline): MNHEY, SVGEGT. The CDR3 runs 15 residues. V was pared by 1 base and J by 4 bases, with 11 bases between. CDR3 residues: CASSYLGEGGNTIYF. The CDR3 DNA is TGTGCCAGCAGTTACTTGGGGGAAGGAGGAAACACCATATATTTT.

The chain uses TRBV6-5 and TRBJ2-3; the match to TRBD1 covers 10 bases. The CDR3 spans 14 residues. The trim removed 6 bases at V and 4 bases at J, leaving 4 bases unmatched. Germline-derived CDR1 and CDR2 are MNHEY and SVGAGI. The CDR3 coding sequence is TGTGCCAGCAGGACCGGGACAGGGGCAGATACGCAGTATTTT. Translating it yields CASRTGTGADTQYF.

V usage is TRBV18 and J usage is TRBJ2-7, with D hard to call. The V gene's germline CDR1 is KGHSH and CDR2 LQKENI. CDR3 length: 11 residues. V lost 9 bases to trimming and J lost 4 bases, with 10 bases between them. The chain's CDR3 is CARPIRYEQYV. The DNA of the CDR3 is TGTGCCAGGCCGATCAGATACGAGCAGTACGTC.

J is TRBJ1-1 and V is TRBV20-1; 9 bases are a match to TRBD1. The CDR3 sequence is 11 residues long. Germline trimming cut 1 base from V and 11 bases from J; bases unmatched to any gene: 2. In germline, CDR1 is DFQATT, CDR2 SNEGSKA (reference sequence). Here the CDR3 reads CSARGQGVAFF. CDR3 DNA sequence: TGCAGTGCTAGAGGACAGGGGGTCGCTTTCTTT.

V usage is TRBV20-1 and J usage is TRBJ1-4; D is ambiguous. Germline V gene sequence: CDR1 DFQATT, CDR2 SNEGSKA (reference sequence). V was shortened by 5 bases and J by 7 bases, with 8 bases between the two germline ends. The CDR3 runs to 11 residues. CDR3 in DNA: TGCAGTGCTCGACGGGGTGAAAAACTGTTTTTT. It specifies CSARRGEKLFF.

The chain links TRBV7-2 to TRBJ2-3; maybe TRBD2 (7 bases). Germline values: CDR1 SGHTA, CDR2 FQGNSA. V was shortened by 5 bases and J by 0 bases, with 21 bases between the two germline ends. The CDR3 is 18 amino acids. The CDR3 DNA is TGTGCCAGCAGCCCAGGGCGGGGGCCCCCATCTAGCACAGATACGCAGTATTTT. Residues: CASSPGRGPPSSTDTQYF.